Sequencing of this T cell receptor (beta chain) was carried out in a study of neurological immune-mediated disorders. TCRdb processed the 5' RACE reads anew with MiXCR; each CDR3 protein has one entry. The sample has 55,000 to 75,000 distinct CDR3 sequences, around 5.2% seen once. This CDR3 has 12 residues. Germline V gene sequence: CDR1 SGHDN, CDR2 FVKESK. Trimming cost V 4 bases and J 4 bases, with 5 bases left between them. Many counts were recorded for this clonotype. The receptor's source is a woman in her 30s with multiple sclerosis. Sequenced input: PBMCs. This chain links TRBV14 with TRBJ1-3, with D hard to call. The CDR3 DNA is TGTGCCAGCAGCCCGTCGGGAAACACCATATATTTT. This sequence encodes CASSPSGNTIYF.